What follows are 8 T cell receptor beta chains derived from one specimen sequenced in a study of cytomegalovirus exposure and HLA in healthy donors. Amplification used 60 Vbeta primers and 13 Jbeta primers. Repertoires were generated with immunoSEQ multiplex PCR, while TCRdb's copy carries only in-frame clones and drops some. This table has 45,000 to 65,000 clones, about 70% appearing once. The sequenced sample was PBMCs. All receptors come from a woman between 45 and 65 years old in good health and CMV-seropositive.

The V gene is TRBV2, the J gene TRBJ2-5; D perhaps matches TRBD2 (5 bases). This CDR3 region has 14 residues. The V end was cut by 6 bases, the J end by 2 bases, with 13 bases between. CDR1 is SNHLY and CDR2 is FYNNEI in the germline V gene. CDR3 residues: CASRGKRIQETQYF. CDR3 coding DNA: TGTGCCAGCAGGGGGAAGCGGATTCAAGAGACCCAGTACTTC.

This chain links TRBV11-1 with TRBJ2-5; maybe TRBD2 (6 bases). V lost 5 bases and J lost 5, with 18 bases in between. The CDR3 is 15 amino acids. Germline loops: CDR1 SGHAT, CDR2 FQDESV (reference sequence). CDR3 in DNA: TGTGCCAGCAGCGCCCGGGACTCACTTACTGAGACCCAGTACTTC. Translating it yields CASSARDSLTETQYF.

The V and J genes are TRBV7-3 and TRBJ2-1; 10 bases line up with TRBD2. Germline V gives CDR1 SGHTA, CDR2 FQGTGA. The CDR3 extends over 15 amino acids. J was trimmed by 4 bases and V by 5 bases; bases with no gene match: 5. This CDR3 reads CASSPTSGAYNEQFF. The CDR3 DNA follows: TGTGCCAGCAGCCCCACTAGCGGGGCGTACAATGAGCAGTTCTTC.

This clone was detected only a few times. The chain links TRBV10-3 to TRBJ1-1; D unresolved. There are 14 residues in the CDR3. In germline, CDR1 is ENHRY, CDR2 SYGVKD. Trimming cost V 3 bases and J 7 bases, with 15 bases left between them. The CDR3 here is CAISDLQQSVEAFF. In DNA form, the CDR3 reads TGTGCCATCAGTGATCTCCAACAGTCTGTTGAAGCTTTCTTT.

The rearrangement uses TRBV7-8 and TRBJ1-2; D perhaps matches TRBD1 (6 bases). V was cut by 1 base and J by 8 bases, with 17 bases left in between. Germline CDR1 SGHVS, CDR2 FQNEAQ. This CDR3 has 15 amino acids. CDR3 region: CASSLEWGGRGGYTF. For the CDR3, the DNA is TGTGCCAGCAGCTTAGAGTGGGGGGGGCGCGGGGGCTACACCTTC. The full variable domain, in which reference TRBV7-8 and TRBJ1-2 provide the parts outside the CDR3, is GAGVSQSPRYKVAKRGQDVALRCDPISGHVSLFWYQQALGQGPEFLTYFQNEAQLDKSGLPSDRFFAERPEGSVSTLKIQRTQQEDSAVYLCASSLEWGGRGGYTFGSGTRLTVV.

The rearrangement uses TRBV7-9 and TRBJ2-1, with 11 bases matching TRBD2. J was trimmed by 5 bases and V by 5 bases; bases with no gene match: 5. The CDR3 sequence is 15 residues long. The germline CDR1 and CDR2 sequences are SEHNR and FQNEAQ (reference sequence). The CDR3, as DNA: TGTGCCAGCAGCCCCCAGACTAGCGGGGACAATGAGCAGTTCTTC. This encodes CASSPQTSGDNEQFF.

The CDR3, as DNA: TGTGCCAGCAGCTTGACCCGCACCGGGACATCAGCGGTCTACGAGCAGTACTTC. The encoded protein is CASSLTRTGTSAVYEQYF. The chain links TRBV5-5 to TRBJ2-7, with D perhaps matching TRBD1 (6 bases). CDR3 length: 18 amino acids. Germline CDR1 is SGHKS and CDR2 is YYEKEE (reference sequence). V was cut by 1 base and J by 3 bases, with 23 bases left in between.

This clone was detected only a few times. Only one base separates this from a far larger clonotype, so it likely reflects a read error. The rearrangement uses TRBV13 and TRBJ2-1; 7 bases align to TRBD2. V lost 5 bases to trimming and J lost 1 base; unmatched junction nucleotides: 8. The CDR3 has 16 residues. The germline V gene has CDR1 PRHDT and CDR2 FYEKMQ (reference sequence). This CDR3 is CASSVSGRWSYNEQFF. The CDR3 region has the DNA TGTGCCAGCAGCGTTAGCGGGCGTTGGTCCTACAATGAGCAGTTCTTC. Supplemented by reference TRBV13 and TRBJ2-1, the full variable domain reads AAGVIQSPRHLIKEKRETATLKCYPIPRHDTVYWYQQGPGQDPQFLISFYEKMQSDKGSIPDRFSAQQFSDYHSELNMSSLELGDSALYFCASSVSGRWSYNEQFFGPGTRLTVL.